The clone carrying this TCR beta chain was recorded a few times. Its cognate antigen is unknown. There are 16 residues in the CDR3. Germline V lookup: CDR1 MGHRA, CDR2 YSYEKL. V lost 2 bases and J 6 bases, leaving 19 bases between the germline ends. The sample comes from a study of early T cells in non-severe SARS-CoV-2 infection. Study at large: With bulk RNA from unsorted whole blood as input, sequencing yielded unpaired chains. General observations from the study: Lookups in VDJdb leaned toward anti-spike CD8 responses and missed private and CD4 specificities.

The protocol attached unique molecular identifiers to individual cDNA molecules. Via MiXCR, TCRdb re-called the 5' RACE reads, giving one row per CDR3 protein. The table has 100,000 to 150,000 distinct CDR3 sequences, 14% to 15% seen once. Sequenced material: whole blood. The TCR originated in an adult who was a healthcare worker with PCR-confirmed SARS-CoV-2 infection or an uninfected control (not recorded which). The rearrangement joins TRBV4-1 to TRBJ1-1, with unresolved D. The DNA for the CDR3 is TGCGCCAGCAGCCAATCCGAAACGTTCGGGCTGGCTGAAGCTTTCTTT. Translated, it gives CASSQSETFGLAEAFF.